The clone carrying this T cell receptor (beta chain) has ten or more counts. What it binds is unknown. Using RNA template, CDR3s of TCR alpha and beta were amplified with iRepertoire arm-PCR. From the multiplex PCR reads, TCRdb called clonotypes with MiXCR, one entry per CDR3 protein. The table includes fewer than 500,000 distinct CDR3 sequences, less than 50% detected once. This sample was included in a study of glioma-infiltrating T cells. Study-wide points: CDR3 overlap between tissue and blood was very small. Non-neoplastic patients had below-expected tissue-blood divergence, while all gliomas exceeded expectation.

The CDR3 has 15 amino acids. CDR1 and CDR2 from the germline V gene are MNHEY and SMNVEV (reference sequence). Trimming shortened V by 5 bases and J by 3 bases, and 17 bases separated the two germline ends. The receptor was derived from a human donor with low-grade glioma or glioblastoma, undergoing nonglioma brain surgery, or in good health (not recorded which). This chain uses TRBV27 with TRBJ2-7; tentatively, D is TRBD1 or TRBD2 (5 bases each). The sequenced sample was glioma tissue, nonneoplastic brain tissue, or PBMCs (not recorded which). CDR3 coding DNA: TGTGCCAGCAGTGGGTCCGGGACCTCCGTCTACGAGCAGTACTTC. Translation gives CASSGSGTSVYEQYF.